This T cell receptor beta chain was profiled in a study of T cell responses to AZD1222 COVID-19 vaccine. Germline V gene sequence: CDR1 MRHNA, CDR2 SNTAGT. Trimming removed 2 bases from V and 5 bases from J; junction bases left unmatched: 0. The CDR3 loop spans 14 amino acids. In its sample, this clone was seen a few times. Sequencing used immunoSEQ multiplex PCR; TCRdb keeps in-frame clones, though not all of them. The table records 100,000 or so clones, about 90% of them present only once. This sequence was found in an adult in good health. The chain is built from TRBV6-4 and TRBJ1-6, with 7 bases identical to TRBD1. The source material was peripheral blood, sampled on day 0 of AZD1222 vaccination. In DNA form, the CDR3 reads TGTGCCAGCAGTGACGACAGGGATAATTCACCCCTCCACTTT. Its translation: CASSDDRDNSPLHF.